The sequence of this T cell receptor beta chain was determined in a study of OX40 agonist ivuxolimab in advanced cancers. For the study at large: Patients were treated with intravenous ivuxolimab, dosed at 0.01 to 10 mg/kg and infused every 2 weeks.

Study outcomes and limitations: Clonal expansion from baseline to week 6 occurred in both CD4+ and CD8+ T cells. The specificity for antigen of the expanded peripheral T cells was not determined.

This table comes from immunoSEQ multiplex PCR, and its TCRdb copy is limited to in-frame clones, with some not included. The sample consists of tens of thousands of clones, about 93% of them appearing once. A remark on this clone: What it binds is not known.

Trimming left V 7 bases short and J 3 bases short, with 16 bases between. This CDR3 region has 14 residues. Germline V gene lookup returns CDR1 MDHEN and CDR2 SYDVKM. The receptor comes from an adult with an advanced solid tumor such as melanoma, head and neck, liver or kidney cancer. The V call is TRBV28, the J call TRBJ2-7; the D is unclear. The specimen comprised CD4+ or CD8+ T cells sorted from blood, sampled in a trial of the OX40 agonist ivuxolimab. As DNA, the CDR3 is TGTGCCAGCACCCCTGCCAGCCCGGGCTACGAGCAGTACTTC. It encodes CASTPASPGYEQYF. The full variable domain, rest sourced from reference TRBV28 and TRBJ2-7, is DVKVTQSSRYLVKRTGEKVFLECVQDMDHENMFWYRQDPGLGLRLIYFSYDVKMKEKGDIPEGYSVSREKKERFSLILESASTNQTSMYLCASTPASPGYEQYFGPGTRLTVT.